This TCR beta chain was sequenced in a study of metastatic and nonmetastatic thyroid tumors. TCRdb reanalyzed the PCR reads with MiXCR. The repertoire consists of about 41,000 clones, with over 25% occurring once and the leading ten covering about 10%. The ends were cut back, 1 base at V and 2 bases at J, with 14 bases in the middle. The CDR3 is made up of 16 amino acids. Germline V gives CDR1 SGHTA, CDR2 FQGNSA. All patients were treatment-naive before thyroid surgery. This clonotype was sampled from a male donor with papillary thyroid cancer or a benign thyroid nodule (not recorded which). Some clones in this sample may be carry-over from other donors' samples. V usage is TRBV7-2 and J usage is TRBJ2-5, with D tentatively TRBD1 (7 bases). The sequencing sample was made of blood. The CDR3 nucleotides read TGTGCCAGCAGCTTAGGGCAGGGGGGTACACAAGAGACCCAGTACTTC. The encoded protein is CASSLGQGGTQETQYF.